This is a list of T cell receptor beta chains from one sample in a study of human T cells and chemical hapten exposure. A single record per CDR3 protein comes from TCRdb applying MiXCR to the RACE reads. Here the sample spans about 180,000 distinct CDR3 sequences, roughly 30% being singletons. Sequencing used whole blood, obtained in connection with sensitization to the hapten diphenylcyclopropenone (DPC). These receptors all come from a woman aged 25 to 39 with alopecia areata. Some clones in this sample may be carry-over from other donors' samples. Each CDR3 is given with its conserved first and last residue. Each record gives: D gene, J gene, clone size, V gene, CDR3 protein, CDR3 DNA. A D gene is named only where the DNA matches it firmly. Size values are once, few and many counts, or a class for expanded clones, and some rows have none.

- | TRBJ2-2 | few | TRBV9 | CASSVVAGELFF | TGTGCCAGCAGCGTAGTAGCCGGGGAGCTGTTTTTT
- | TRBJ2-2 | few | TRBV6-2/TRBV6-3 | CASRIPGELFF | TGTGCCAGCAGAATACCCGGGGAGCTGTTTTTT
- | TRBJ2-1 | - | TRBV29-1 | CSALLGQTRANHKYYNEQFF | TGCAGCGCACTGCTAGGACAAACACGGGCCAACCACAAATACTACAATGAGCAGTTCTTC
TRBD2 | TRBJ2-3 | once | TRBV7-2 | CASSLVGGGTLTDTQYF | TGTGCCAGCAGCTTAGTCGGCGGGGGGACGCTCACAGATACGCAGTATTTT
- | TRBJ2-5 | - | TRBV7-2 | CASSLGGTQETQYF | TGTGCCAGCAGCCTAGGAGGTACCCAAGAGACCCAGTACTTC
TRBD1 | TRBJ1-2 | - | TRBV12-3/TRBV12-4 | CASSDRADYGYTF | TGTGCCAGCAGTGACAGGGCGGACTATGGCTACACCTTC
TRBD1 | TRBJ1-1 | - | TRBV18 | CASSPGQGAKKGEAFF | TGTGCCAGCTCACCGGGACAGGGGGCGAAAAAGGGGGAAGCTTTCTTT
TRBD2 | TRBJ2-3 | few | TRBV20-1 | CSARVAGVGGTQYF | TGCAGTGCTAGAGTAGCGGGAGTGGGGGGGACGCAGTATTTT
- | TRBJ2-2 | many | TRBV7-2 | CASSLGGNTGELFF | TGTGCCAGCAGCTTAGGGGGCAACACCGGGGAGCTGTTTTTT
- | TRBJ2-1 | few | TRBV29-1 | CSVDLVGPPYNEQFF | TGCAGCGTTGATTTGGTGGGACCCCCGTACAATGAGCAGTTCTTC
- | TRBJ1-1 | few | TRBV28 | CASSPPGRPAFF | TGTGCCAGCAGTCCCCCCGGCAGGCCAGCTTTCTTT
TRBD1 | TRBJ1-1 | - | TRBV20-1 | CSARKTDRAGAEAFF | TGCAGTGCTAGAAAGACGGACAGGGCTGGTGCTGAAGCTTTCTTT
- | TRBJ1-5 | few | TRBV29-1 | CSVGGGVNQPQHF | TGCAGCGTTGGAGGGGGAGTCAATCAGCCCCAGCATTTT
- | TRBJ2-2 | few | TRBV29-1 | CSVSQGRKNTGELFF | TGCAGCGTTTCCCAGGGAAGGAAGAACACCGGGGAGCTGTTTTTT
- | TRBJ2-3 | few | TRBV28 | CASSLLSDTQYF | TGTGCCAGCAGTTTATTGTCAGATACGCAGTATTTT
- | TRBJ1-2 | few | TRBV29-1 | CSVKDRYGYTF | TGCAGCGTGAAAGACAGATATGGCTACACCTTC
TRBD1 | TRBJ1-1 | - | TRBV2 | CASERGQGARGTEAFF | TGTGCCAGTGAGCGAGGACAGGGGGCAAGAGGCACTGAAGCTTTCTTT
- | TRBJ2-7 | - | TRBV11-2 | CASSLDLSQTLTYEQYF | TGTGCCAGCAGCTTAGATCTCTCCCAGACCTTAACCTACGAGCAGTACTTC
- | TRBJ2-1 | - | TRBV5-1 | CASSLALDIYNEQFF | TGCGCCAGCAGCTTGGCCCTAGATATTTACAATGAGCAGTTCTTC
- | TRBJ1-5 | few | TRBV7-6 | CASSRTDFQPQHF | TGTGCCAGCAGCAGGACAGATTTTCAGCCCCAGCATTTT
TRBD1 | TRBJ2-7 | - | TRBV29-1 | CGVNDRGYEQYF | TGCGGCGTCAATGACAGGGGCTACGAGCAGTACTTC
TRBD2 | TRBJ2-1 | few | TRBV7-9 | CASSLKRGASYNEQFF | TGTGCCAGCAGCTTAAAGCGGGGGGCCTCCTACAATGAGCAGTTCTTC
- | TRBJ1-1 | - | TRBV20-1 | CSASRGNTEAFF | TGCAGTGCTAGTAGAGGGAACACTGAAGCTTTCTTT
TRBD2 | TRBJ2-3 | - | TRBV7-2 | CASSPRLAGGSTDTQYF | TGTGCCAGCAGCCCCCGACTAGCGGGGGGGAGTACAGATACGCAGTATTTT
TRBD2 | TRBJ2-7 | - | TRBV4-2 | CASSQDLRVSGLSYEQYF | TGTGCCAGCAGCCAAGATCTGAGGGTTAGCGGGCTCTCCTACGAGCAGTACTTC
- | TRBJ1-5 | - | TRBV28 | CASHGGGYSNQPQHF | TGTGCCAGCCACGGGGGCGGGTATAGCAATCAGCCCCAGCATTTT
- | TRBJ1-5 | - | TRBV28 | CASSREGSNQPQHF | TGTGCCAGCAGCAGGGAGGGAAGCAATCAGCCCCAGCATTTT